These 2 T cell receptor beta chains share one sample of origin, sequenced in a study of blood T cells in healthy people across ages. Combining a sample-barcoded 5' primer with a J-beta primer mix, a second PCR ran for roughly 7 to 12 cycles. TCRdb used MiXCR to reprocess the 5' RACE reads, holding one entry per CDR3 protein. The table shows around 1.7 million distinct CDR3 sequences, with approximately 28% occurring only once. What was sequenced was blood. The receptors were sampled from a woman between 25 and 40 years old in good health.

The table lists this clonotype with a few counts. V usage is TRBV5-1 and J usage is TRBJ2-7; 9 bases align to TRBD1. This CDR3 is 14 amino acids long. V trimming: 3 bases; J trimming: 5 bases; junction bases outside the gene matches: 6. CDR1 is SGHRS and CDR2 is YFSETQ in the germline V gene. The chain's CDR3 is CASSWGQGVDEQYF. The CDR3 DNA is TGCGCCAGCAGCTGGGGACAGGGAGTGGACGAGCAGTACTTC.

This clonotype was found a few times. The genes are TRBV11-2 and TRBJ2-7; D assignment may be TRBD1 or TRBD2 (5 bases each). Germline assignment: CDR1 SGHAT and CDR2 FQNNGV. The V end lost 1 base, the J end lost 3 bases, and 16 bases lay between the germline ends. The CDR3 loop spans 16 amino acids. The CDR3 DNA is TGTGCCAGCAGCTTAGGCCCATCGGGACGGGGCTACGAGCAGTACTTC. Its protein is CASSLGPSGRGYEQYF.